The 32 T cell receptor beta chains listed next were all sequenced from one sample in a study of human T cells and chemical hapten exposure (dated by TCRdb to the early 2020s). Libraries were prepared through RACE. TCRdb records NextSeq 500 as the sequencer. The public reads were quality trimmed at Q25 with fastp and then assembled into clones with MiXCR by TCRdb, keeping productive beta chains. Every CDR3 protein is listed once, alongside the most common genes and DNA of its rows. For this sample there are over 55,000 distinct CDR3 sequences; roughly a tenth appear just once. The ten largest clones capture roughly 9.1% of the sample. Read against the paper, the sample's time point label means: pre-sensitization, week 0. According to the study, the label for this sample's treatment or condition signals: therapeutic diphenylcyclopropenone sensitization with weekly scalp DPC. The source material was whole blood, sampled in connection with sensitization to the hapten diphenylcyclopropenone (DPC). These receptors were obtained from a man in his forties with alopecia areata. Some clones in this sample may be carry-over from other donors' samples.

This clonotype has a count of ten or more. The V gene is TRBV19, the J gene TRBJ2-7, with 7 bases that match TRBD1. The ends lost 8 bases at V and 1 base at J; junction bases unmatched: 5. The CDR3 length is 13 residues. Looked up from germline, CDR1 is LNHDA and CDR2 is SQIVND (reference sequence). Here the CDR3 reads CASQGDRSYEQYF. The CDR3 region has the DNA TGTGCCAGTCAAGGGGACAGATCCTACGAGCAGTACTTC.

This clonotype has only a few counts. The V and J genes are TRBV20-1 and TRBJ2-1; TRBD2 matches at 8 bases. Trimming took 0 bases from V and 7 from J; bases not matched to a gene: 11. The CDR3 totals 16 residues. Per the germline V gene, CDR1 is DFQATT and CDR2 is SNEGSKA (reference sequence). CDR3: CSARDWTGRAENEQFF. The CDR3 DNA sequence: TGCAGTGCTAGAGATTGGACCGGGAGGGCGGAGAATGAGCAGTTCTTC.

The CDR3 DNA is TGTGCCAGCAGTTATGCCCGGGGAAATTCACCCCTCCACTTT. It yields the protein CASSYARGNSPLHF. This sequence joins TRBV6-2 or TRBV6-3 and TRBJ1-6; D gene ambiguous. The CDR3 consists of 14 residues. The ends were cut back, 3 bases at V and 7 bases at J, with 10 bases in the middle. Germline V gene data show CDR1 as MNHEY and CDR2 as SVGEGT.

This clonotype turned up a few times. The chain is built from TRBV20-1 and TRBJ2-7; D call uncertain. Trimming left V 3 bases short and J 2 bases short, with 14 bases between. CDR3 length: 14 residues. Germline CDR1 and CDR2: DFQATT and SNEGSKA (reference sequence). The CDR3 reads CSASLRSYPYEQYF. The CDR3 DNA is TGCAGTGCTAGTCTCCGCAGCTATCCCTACGAGCAGTACTTC.

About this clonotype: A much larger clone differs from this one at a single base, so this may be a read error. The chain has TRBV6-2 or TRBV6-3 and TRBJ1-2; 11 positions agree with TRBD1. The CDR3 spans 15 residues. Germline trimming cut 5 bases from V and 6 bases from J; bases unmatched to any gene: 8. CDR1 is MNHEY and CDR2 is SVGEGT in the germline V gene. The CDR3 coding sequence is TGTGCCAGCAGTACCTGGACAGGGGGCGCACATGGCTACACCTTC. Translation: CASSTWTGGAHGYTF.

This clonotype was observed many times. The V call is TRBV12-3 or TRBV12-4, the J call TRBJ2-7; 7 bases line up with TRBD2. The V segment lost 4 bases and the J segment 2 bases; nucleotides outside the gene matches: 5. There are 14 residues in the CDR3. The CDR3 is CASSWSGVPYEQYF. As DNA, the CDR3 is TGTGCCAGCAGTTGGAGCGGGGTACCCTACGAGCAGTACTTC.

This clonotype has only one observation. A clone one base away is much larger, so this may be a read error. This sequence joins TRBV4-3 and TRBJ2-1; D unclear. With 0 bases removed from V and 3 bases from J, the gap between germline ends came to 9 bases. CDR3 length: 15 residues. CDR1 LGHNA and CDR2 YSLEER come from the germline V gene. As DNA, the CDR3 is TGCGCCAGCAGCCAAGATCCAGCATGCTACAATGAGCAGTTCTTC. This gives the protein CASSQDPACYNEQFF.

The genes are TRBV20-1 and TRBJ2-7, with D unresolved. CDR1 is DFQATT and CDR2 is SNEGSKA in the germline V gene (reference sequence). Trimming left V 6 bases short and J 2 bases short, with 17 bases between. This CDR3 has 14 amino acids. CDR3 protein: CSAPRQLGPYEQYF. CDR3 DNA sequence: TGCAGTGCCCCGAGGCAGCTGGGCCCCTACGAGCAGTACTTC.

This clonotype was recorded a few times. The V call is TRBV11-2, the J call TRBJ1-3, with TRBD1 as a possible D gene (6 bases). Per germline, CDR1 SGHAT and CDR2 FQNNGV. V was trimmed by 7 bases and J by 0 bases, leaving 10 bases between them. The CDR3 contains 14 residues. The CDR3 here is CASIGQSSGNTIYF. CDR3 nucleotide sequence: TGTGCCAGCATCGGACAGAGCTCTGGAAACACCATATATTTT.

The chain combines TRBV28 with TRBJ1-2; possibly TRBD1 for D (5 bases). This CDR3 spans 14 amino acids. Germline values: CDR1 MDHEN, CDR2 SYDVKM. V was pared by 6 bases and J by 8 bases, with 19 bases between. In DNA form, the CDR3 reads TGTGCCAGCAGCCCGGGACTAGGACTCTACGGCTACACCTTC. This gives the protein CASSPGLGLYGYTF.

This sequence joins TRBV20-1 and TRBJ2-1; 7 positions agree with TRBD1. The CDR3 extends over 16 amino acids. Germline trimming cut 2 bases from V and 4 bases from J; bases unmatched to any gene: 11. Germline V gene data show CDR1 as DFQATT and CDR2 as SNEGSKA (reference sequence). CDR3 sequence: CSARKTGAAHYNEQFF. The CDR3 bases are TGCAGTGCTAGAAAAACAGGGGCTGCTCATTACAATGAGCAGTTCTTC.

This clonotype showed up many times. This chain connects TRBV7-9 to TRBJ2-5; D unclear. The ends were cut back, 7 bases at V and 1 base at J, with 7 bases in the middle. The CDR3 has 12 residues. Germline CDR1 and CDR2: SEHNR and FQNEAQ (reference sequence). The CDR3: CASMGGQETQYF. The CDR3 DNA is TGTGCCAGCATGGGCGGCCAAGAGACCCAGTACTTC.

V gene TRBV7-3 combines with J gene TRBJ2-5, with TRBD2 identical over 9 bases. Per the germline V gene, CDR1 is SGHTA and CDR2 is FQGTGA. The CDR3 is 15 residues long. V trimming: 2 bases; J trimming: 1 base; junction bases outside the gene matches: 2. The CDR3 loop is CASSLAGGTQETQYF. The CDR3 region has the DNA TGTGCCAGCAGCTTAGCGGGAGGGACCCAAGAGACCCAGTACTTC.

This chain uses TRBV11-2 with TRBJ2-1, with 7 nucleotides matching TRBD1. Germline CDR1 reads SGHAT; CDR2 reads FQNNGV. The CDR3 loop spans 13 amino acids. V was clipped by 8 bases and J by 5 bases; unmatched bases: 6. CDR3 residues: CASAGTADNEQFF. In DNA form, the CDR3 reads TGTGCCAGCGCCGGGACAGCAGACAATGAGCAGTTCTTC.

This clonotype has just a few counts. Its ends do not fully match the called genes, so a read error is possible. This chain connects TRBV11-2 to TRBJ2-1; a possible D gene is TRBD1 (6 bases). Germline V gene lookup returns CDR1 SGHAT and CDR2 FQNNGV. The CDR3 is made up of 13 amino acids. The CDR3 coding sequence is TGTGCCAGCAGCTTAGTTTCATCCCAGTCAGGGGTCTTC. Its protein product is CASSLVSSQSGVF.

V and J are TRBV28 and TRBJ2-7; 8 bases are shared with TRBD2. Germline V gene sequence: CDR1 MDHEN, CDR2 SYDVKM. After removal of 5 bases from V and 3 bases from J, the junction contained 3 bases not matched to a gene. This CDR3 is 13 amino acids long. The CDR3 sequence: CASSPGGNYEQYF. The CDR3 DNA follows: TGTGCCAGCAGTCCGGGGGGGAACTACGAGCAGTACTTC.

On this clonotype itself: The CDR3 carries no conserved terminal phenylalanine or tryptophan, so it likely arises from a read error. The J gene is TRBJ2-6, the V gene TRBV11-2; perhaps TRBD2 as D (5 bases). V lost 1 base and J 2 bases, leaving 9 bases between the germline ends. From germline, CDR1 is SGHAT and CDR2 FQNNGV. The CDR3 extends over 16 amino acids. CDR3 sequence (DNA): TGTGCCAGCAGCTTAGGCTGGGAGACTGGGGCCAACGTCCTGACTTTA. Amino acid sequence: CASSLGWETGANVLTL.

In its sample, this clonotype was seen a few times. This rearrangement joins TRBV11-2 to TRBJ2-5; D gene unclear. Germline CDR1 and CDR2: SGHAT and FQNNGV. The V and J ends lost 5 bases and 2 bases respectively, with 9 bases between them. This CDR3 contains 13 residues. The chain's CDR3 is CASSVRPQETQYF. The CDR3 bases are TGTGCCAGCAGCGTAAGGCCTCAAGAGACCCAGTACTTC.

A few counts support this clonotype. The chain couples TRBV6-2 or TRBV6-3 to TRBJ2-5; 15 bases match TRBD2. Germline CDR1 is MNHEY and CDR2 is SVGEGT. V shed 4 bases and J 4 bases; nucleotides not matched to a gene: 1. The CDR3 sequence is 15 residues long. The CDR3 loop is CASSWTSGRGETQYF. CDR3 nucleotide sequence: TGTGCCAGCAGTTGGACTAGCGGGAGGGGAGAGACCCAGTACTTC.

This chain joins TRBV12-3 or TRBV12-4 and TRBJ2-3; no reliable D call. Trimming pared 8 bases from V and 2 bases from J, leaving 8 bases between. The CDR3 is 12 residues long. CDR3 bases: TGTGCCAGCTTCCTATACACAGATACGCAGTATTTT. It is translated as CASFLYTDTQYF.

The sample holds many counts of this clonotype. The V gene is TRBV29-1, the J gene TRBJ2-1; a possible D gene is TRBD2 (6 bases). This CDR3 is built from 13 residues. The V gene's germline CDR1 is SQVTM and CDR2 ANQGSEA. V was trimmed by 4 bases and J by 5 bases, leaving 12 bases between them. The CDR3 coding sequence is TGCAGCGTTGCCGGGACTCTACACAATGAGCAGTTCTTC. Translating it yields CSVAGTLHNEQFF.

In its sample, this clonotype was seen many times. The CDR3 loop is CASSGSYNEQFF. The CDR3 bases are TGTGCCAGCAGCGGCTCCTACAATGAGCAGTTCTTC. The rearrangement uses TRBV5-6 and TRBJ2-1; D gene ambiguous. Germline assignment: CDR1 SGHDT and CDR2 YYEEEE. The CDR3 sequence is 12 residues long. V was pared by 4 bases and J by 0 bases, with 2 bases between.

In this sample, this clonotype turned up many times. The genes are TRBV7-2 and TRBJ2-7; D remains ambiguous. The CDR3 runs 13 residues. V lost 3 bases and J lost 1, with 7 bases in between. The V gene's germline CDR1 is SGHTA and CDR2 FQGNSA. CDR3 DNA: TGTGCCAGCAGCTTCGAGAGATCCTACGAGCAGTACTTC. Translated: CASSFERSYEQYF.

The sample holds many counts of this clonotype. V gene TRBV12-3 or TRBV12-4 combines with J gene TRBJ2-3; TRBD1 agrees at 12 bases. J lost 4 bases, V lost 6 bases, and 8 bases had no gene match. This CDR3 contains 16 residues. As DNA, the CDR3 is TGTGCCAGCAGCCCCGCCGGGACAGGGGGCGCAGATACGCAGTATTTT. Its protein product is CASSPAGTGGADTQYF.

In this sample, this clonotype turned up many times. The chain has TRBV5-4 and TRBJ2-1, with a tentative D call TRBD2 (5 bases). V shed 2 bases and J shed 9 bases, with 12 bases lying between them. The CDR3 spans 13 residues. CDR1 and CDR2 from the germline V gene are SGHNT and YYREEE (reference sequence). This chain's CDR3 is CASSFRGVSEQFF. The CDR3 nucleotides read TGTGCCAGCAGCTTCCGGGGAGTGAGTGAGCAGTTCTTC.

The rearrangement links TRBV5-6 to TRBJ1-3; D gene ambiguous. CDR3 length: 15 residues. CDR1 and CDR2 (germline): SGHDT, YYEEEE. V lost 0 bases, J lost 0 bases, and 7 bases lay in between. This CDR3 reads CASSLVRTSGNTIYF. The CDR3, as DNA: TGTGCCAGCAGCTTGGTGAGGACCTCTGGAAACACCATATATTTT.

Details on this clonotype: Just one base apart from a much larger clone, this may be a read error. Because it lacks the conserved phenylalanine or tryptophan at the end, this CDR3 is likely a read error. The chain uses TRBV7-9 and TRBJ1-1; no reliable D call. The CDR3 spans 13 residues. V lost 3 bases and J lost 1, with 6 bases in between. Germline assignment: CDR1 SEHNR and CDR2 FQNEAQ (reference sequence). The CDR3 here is CASSFSGNTEAFS. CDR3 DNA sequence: TGTGCCAGCAGCTTCTCTGGGAACACTGAAGCTTTCTCT.

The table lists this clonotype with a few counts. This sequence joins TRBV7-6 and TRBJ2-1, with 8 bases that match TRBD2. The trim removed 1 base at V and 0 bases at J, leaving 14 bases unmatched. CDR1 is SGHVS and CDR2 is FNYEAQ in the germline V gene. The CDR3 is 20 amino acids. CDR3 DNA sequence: TGTGCCAGCAGCTTAGGGGCCTTTTTCGGCGGGACTAGCTCCTACAATGAGCAGTTCTTC. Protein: CASSLGAFFGGTSSYNEQFF.

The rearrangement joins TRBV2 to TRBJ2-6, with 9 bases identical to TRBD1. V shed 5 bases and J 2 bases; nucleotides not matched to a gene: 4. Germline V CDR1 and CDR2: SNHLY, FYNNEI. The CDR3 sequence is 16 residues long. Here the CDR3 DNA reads TGTGCCAGCAGTCGTACAGGGGGCGCTGGGGCCAACGTCCTGACTTTC. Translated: CASSRTGGAGANVLTF.

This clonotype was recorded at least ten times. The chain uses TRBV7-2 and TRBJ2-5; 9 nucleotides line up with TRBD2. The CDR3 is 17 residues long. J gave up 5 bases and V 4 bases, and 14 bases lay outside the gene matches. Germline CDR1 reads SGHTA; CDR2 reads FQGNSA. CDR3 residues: CASSSPMGGRALETQYF. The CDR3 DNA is TGTGCCAGCAGCTCCCCTATGGGCGGGAGGGCCCTGGAGACCCAGTACTTC.

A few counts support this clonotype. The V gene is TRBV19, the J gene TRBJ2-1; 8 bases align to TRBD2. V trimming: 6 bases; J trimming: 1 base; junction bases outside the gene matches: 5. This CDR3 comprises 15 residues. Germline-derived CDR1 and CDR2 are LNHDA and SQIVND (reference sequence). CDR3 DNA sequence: TGTGCCAGTAGCCCACTAGCGGAATCCTACAATGAGCAGTTCTTC. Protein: CASSPLAESYNEQFF.

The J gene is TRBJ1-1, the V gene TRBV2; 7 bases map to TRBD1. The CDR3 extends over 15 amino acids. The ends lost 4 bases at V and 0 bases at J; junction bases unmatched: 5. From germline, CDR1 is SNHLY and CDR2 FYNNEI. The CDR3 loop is CASSGRGQLNTEAFF. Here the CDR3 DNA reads TGTGCCAGCAGTGGCCGGGGACAGTTGAACACTGAAGCTTTCTTT.